The present T cell receptor (beta chain) was sequenced within a study of blood T cells in healthy people across ages. Primers used in a second PCR of about 6 to 11 cycles were a sample-barcoded 5' primer and a J-beta primer mix. Paired-end reads containing CDR3 totaled no fewer than 3 million for each sample. TCRdb ran MiXCR on the 5' RACE reads and lists one entry per CDR3 protein. The sample records nearly 1 million distinct CDR3 sequences, about 51% being singletons. The length of the CDR3 is 16 residues. Extraction yielded at least 5.5 micrograms of total RNA per sample. The source of this sequence is a woman aged 55-75 years in good health. The chain is built from TRBV21-1 and TRBJ2-3. TRBV21-1 is tagged as a pseudogene. The material sequenced was blood. The chain's CDR3 is CASSKPCHRHTDTQYF. DNA of the CDR3: TGTGCCAGCAGCAAACCTTGTCACAGACACACAGATACGCAGTATTTT.